The source of this TCR beta chain is a study of blood T cell repertoires in COVID-19. The wider study: Acute and convalescent COVID-19 specimens originated in the United States, Italy and Spain.

Only in-frame clones appear in the TCRdb table, and some are missing; sequencing was by immunoSEQ multiplex PCR. The data contain some 420,000 clones, 75% to 90% of them singletons. CDR1 and CDR2 (germline): SGHVS, FQNEAQ. V lost 1 base and J 3 bases, leaving 7 bases between the germline ends. The CDR3 runs 13 residues. Participants spanned ages roughly 18 to 95 years and resided in over 20 US areas. Cohorts were based on clinical histories the participants reported. Cohort 3 donors were reported recovered after two negative PCRs, clearance, or symptom resolution. V and J are TRBV7-8 and TRBJ2-7; possibly TRBD1 for D (5 bases). Sequenced material: PBMCs or T cells enriched from blood (not recorded which). The TCR sequence derives from a man aged 25 to 40 who had recovered from COVID-19. Here the CDR3 reads CASSLGTGYEQYF. The CDR3 DNA sequence: TGTGCCAGCAGCTTAGGCACAGGCTACGAGCAGTACTTC.